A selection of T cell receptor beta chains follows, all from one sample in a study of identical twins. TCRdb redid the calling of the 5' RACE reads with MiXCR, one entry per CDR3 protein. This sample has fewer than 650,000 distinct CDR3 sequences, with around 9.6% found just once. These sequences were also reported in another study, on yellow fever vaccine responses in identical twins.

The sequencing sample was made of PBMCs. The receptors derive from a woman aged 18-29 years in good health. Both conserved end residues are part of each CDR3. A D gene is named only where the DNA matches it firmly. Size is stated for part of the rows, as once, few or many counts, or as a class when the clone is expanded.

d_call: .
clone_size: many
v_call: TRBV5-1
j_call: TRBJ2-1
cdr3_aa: CASSLDGQGYNEQFF
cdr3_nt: TGCGCCAGCAGCTTGGATGGCCAGGGCTACAATGAGCAGTTCTTC

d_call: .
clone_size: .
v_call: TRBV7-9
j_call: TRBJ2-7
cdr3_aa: CASRKRNSYEQYF
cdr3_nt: TGTGCCAGCAGGAAGAGGAATTCCTACGAGCAGTACTTC

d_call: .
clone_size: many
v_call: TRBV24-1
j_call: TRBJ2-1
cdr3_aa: CATSDHSGSSYNEQFF
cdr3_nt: TGTGCCACCAGTGATCACAGCGGTAGCTCCTACAATGAGCAGTTCTTC

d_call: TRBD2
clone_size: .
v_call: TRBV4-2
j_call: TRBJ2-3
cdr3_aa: CASSLDGTSGGDTQYF
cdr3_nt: TGTGCCAGCAGCCTCGATGGGACTAGCGGGGGGGATACGCAGTATTTT

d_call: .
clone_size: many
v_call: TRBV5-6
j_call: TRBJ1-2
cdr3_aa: CASSSGSGGGGYTF
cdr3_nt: TGTGCCAGCAGCTCCGGGAGCGGGGGCGGAGGCTACACCTTC

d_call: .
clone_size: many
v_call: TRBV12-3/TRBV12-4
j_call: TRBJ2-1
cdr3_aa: CASSLGQPYNEQFF
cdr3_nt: TGTGCCAGCAGTTTAGGTCAACCCTACAATGAGCAGTTCTTC

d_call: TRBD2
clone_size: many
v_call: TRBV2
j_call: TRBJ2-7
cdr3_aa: CASNLNPGLAALEQYF
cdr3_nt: TGTGCCAGCAACTTAAACCCGGGACTAGCTGCTCTGGAGCAGTACTTC

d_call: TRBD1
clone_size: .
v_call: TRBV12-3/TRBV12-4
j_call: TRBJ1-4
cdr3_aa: CASSSSGTGIEKLFF
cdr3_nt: TGTGCCAGCAGTTCCTCCGGGACAGGGATTGAAAAACTGTTTTTT

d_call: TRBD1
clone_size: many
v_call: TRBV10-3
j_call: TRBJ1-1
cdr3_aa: CAIRTRDRDTEAFF
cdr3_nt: TGTGCCATCAGAACCCGGGACAGGGACACTGAAGCTTTCTTT

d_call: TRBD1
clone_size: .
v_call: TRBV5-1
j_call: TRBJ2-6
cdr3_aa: CASRETGNSGANVLTF
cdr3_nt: TGCGCCAGCAGAGAGACAGGGAACTCTGGGGCCAACGTCCTGACTTTC

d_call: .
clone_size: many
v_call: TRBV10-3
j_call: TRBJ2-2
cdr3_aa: CAISRGGSANTGELFF
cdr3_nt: TGTGCCATCAGTCGCGGGGGCAGCGCGAACACCGGGGAGCTGTTTTTT

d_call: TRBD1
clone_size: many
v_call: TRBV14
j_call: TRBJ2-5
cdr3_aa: CASSPPGGWETQYF
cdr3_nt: TGTGCCAGCAGCCCCCCAGGGGGCTGGGAGACCCAGTACTTC

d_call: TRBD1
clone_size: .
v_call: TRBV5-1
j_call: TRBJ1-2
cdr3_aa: CASSLDLQGNYGYTF
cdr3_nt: TGCGCCAGCAGCTTGGACCTACAGGGGAACTATGGCTACACCTTC

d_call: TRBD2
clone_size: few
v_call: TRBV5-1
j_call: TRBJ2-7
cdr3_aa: CASGRLAGSPTMEQYF
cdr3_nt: TGCGCCAGCGGGAGACTAGCGGGATCGCCTACGATGGAGCAGTACTTC

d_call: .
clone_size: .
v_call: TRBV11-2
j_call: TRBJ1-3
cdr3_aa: CASSLGRVENTIYF
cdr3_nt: TGTGCCAGCAGCTTAGGACGAGTGGAAAACACCATATATTTT

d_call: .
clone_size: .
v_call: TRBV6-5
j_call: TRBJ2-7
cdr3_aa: CASSYARAGAHEQYF
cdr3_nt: TGTGCCAGCAGTTACGCCCGGGCAGGGGCCCACGAGCAGTACTTC

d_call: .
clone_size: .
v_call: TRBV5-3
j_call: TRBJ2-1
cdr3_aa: CARGLLANVEQFF
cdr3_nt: TGTGCCAGGGGCCTCCTGGCTAATGTCGAGCAGTTCTTC

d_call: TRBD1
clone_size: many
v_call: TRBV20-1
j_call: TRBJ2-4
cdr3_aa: CSAKVGTGMYF
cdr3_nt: TGCAGTGCTAAGGTTGGGACAGGGATGTACTTC

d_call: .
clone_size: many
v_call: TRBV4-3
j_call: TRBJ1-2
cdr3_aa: CASSQLSGFGYTF
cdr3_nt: TGCGCCAGCAGCCAGCTCTCAGGTTTTGGCTACACCTTC

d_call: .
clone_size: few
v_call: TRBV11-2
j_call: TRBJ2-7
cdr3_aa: CASSRGTPEVYEQYF
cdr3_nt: TGTGCCAGCAGCCGCGGGACCCCGGAGGTCTACGAGCAGTACTTC

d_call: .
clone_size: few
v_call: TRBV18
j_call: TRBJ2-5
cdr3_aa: CASSRAVTGQETQYF
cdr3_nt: TGTGCCAGCTCACGGGCGGTAACAGGACAAGAGACCCAGTACTTC

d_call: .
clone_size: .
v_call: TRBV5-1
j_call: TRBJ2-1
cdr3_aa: CASSLPIPPSDEQFF
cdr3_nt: TGCGCCAGCAGCTTGCCTATTCCCCCATCTGATGAGCAGTTCTTC

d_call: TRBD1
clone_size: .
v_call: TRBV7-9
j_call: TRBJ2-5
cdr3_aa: CASSFDRDETQYF
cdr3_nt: TGTGCCAGCAGCTTCGACAGGGATGAGACCCAGTACTTC

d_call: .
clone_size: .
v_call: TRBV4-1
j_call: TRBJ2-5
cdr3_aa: CASSQDPKTQYF
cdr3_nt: TGCGCCAGCAGCCAAGATCCCAAGACCCAGTACTTC

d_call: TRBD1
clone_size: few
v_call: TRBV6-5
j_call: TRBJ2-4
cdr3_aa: CASSSGQGVYIQYF
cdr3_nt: TGTGCCAGCAGTTCGGGACAGGGGGTATACATTCAGTACTTC

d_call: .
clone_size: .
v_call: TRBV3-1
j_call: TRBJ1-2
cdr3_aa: CASSPGGGAGYGYTF
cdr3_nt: TGTGCCAGCAGCCCCGGGGGAGGCGCCGGCTATGGCTACACCTTC

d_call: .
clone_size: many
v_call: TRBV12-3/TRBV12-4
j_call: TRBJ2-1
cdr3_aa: CASSLRGSNNEQFF
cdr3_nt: TGTGCCAGCAGTTTAAGGGGGTCAAACAATGAGCAGTTCTTC

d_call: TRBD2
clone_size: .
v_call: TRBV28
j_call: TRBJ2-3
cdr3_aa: CASSSKREVTDTQYF
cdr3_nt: TGTGCCAGCAGTTCGAAGCGGGAGGTCACAGATACGCAGTATTTT

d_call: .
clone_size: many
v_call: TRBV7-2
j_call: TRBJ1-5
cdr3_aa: CASSSGYNQPQHF
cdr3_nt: TGTGCCAGCAGCTCTGGTTACAATCAGCCCCAGCATTTT

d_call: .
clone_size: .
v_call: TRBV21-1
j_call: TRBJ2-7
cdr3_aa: CASIGLAETLEQYF
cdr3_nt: TGTGCCAGCATCGGACTAGCGGAGACCCTGGAGCAGTACTTC

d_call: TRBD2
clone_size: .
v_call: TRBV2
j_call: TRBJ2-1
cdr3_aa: CASRSERGGSNEQFF
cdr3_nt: TGTGCCAGCAGGTCGGAGCGGGGGGGCTCCAATGAGCAGTTCTTC

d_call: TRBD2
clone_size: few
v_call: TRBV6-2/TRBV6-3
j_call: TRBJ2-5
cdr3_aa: CASNNGLAVQETQYF
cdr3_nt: TGTGCCAGCAATAATGGACTAGCGGTGCAAGAGACCCAGTACTTC

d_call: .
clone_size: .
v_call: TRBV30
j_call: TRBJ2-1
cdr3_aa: CAWAKGLDNEQFF
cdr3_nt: TGTGCCTGGGCCAAGGGACTTGACAATGAGCAGTTCTTC

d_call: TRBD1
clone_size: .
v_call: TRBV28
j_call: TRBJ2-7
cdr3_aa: CASLDRGNEQYF
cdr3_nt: TGTGCCAGTTTGGACAGGGGGAACGAGCAGTACTTC

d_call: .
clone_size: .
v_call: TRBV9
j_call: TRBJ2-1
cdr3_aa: CASSVVGGGPYNEQFF
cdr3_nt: TGTGCCAGCAGCGTAGTGGGTGGGGGGCCCTACAATGAGCAGTTCTTC